These 6 T cell receptor beta chains originate from one sample sequenced in a study of tumor and adjacent non-tumor tissue in lung cancer. TCRbeta libraries were built with three rounds of nested PCR, modified from ARM-PCR. TCRdb called the multiplex PCR reads again in MiXCR, with one record for every CDR3 protein. The table shows fewer than 85,000 distinct CDR3 sequences, with about 80% occurring only once. RNA was extracted from bulk tissue without any cell sorting. The specimen was lung tumor tissue. These receptors were collected from a man aged 60 to 75 with non-small cell lung cancer.

About this clonotype: One end of the junction is discordant with germline, which a read error may explain. The chain links TRBV29-1 to TRBJ1-5, with D maybe TRBD1 (6 bases). The CDR3 loop spans 13 amino acids. Germline V lookup: CDR1 SQVTM, CDR2 ANQGSEA. CDR3 coding DNA: TGCAGCATTTCCAGGGGCGGGGGTCAGTCCCAGCATTTT. Translated, it gives CSISRGGGQSQHF.

This clonotype appeared a few times. The chain has TRBV6-5 and TRBJ2-7, with 7 bases that match TRBD2. The ends lost 10 bases at V and 7 bases at J; junction bases unmatched: 19. The CDR3 totals 15 residues. Germline CDR1 MNHEY, CDR2 SVGAGI. The CDR3 is CAITYSRRETAEQYF. Here the CDR3 DNA reads TGTGCCATCACTTACTCGAGGCGGGAGACGGCAGAGCAGTACTTC.

The chain couples TRBV30 to TRBJ1-2; D remains unclear. Germline CDR1 and CDR2: GTSNPN and SVGIG (reference sequence). The germline V and J ends were trimmed by 0 bases and 5 bases, with 10 bases remaining between them. The CDR3 loop spans 13 amino acids. The CDR3 protein is CAWSVAVNYGYTF. DNA of the CDR3: TGTGCCTGGAGTGTAGCAGTTAATTATGGCTACACCTTC.

In regard to this clonotype: Lacking the conserved final phenylalanine or tryptophan, this CDR3 likely reflects a read error. The rearrangement joins TRBV10-3 to TRBJ2-5; TRBD1 matches 8 bases. V was pared by 5 bases and J by 4 bases, with 12 bases of the junction left unmatched. Germline V gene lookup returns CDR1 ENHRY and CDR2 SYGVKD. The CDR3 loop spans 16 amino acids. The CDR3: CAISKVDRVYGETQYI. CDR3 in DNA: TGTGCCATCAGTAAGGTGGACAGGGTGTACGGAGAGACCCAGTACATC.

In regard to this clonotype: At one end the junction does not follow the germline gene, possibly because of a read error. This chain uses TRBV29-1 with TRBJ2-3, with TRBD1 matching over 7 bases. Germline CDR1 SQVTM, CDR2 ANQGSEA. The CDR3 extends over 12 amino acids. The CDR3: CSVRDSTGTQYF. CDR3 bases: TGCAGCGTTAGGGACAGCACAGGTACGCAGTATTTT.

The sample holds one count of this clonotype. This CDR3 fails to terminate in the conserved phenylalanine or tryptophan, so it likely reflects a read error. The rearrangement uses TRBV29-1 and TRBJ2-2; D tentatively reads TRBD1 or TRBD2 (6 bases each). CDR3 length: 14 amino acids. In germline, CDR1 is SQVTM, CDR2 ANQGSEA. The CDR3 coding sequence is TGCAGCGTGGAGGAGGGGGTGAACGCCGGGGAGCTGTTTTAT. This codes for CSVEEGVNAGELFY.